Shown below are 7 T cell receptor beta chains from a single sample sequenced in a study of vaccination and CD4 T cells after COVID-19. The Oncomine TCR Beta short-read assay sequenced DNA from cultured CD4+ T cells. Cultured CD4+ T cells were the source of extracted genomic DNA. TCRdb independently ran MiXCR on the PCR reads; one entry per CDR3 protein. In the table there are 11,000 or so distinct CDR3 sequences, around a third of which are singletons. Noted treatment: roughly ten-day PBMC culture with coronavirus spike peptide pools or control peptides (ViraFEST assay). Samples of CD4+ T cells were obtained from the unexposed donor before the COVID-19 pandemic (2011-2018). Their antigens remain unidentified. Material: CD4+ T cells from blood, cultured in vitro. The receptors originated from a human donor in good health.

The rearrangement uses TRBV29-1 and TRBJ1-2; 7 bases are a match to TRBD1. V was pared by 5 bases and J by 4 bases, with 16 bases of the junction left unmatched. Germline CDR1 is SQVTM and CDR2 is ANQGSEA. There are 16 residues in the CDR3. Here the CDR3 reads CSVSTRTGPSSYGYTF. The CDR3 DNA sequence: TGCAGCGTTTCCACACGGACAGGTCCCTCGAGCTATGGCTACACCTTC.

This chain uses TRBV12-3 or TRBV12-4 with TRBJ2-1; TRBD2 matches at 10 bases. The CDR3 has 15 amino acids. V shed 6 bases and J 4 bases; nucleotides not matched to a gene: 6. The CDR3 nucleotides read TGTGCCAGCAGCATTCTAGCGGGAGCTTACAATGAGCAGTTCTTC. Encoded protein: CASSILAGAYNEQFF.

This rearrangement joins TRBV5-1 to TRBJ2-1; TRBD2 matches at 9 bases. From germline, CDR1 is SGHRS and CDR2 YFSETQ. The J segment lost 6 bases and the V segment lost 4 bases, leaving 5 bases of the junction unmatched. The CDR3 is 14 residues long. The CDR3 nucleotides read TGCGCCAGCAGCAGGCGGGAGGGCCTCAATGAGCAGTTCTTC. As protein: CASSRREGLNEQFF.

The chain uses TRBV20-1 and TRBJ2-2; maybe TRBD2 (6 bases). With 7 bases removed from V and 5 bases from J, the gap between germline ends came to 17 bases. This CDR3 spans 14 amino acids. The germline CDR1 and CDR2 sequences are DFQATT and SNEGSKA (reference sequence). The CDR3 loop is CSVAVVKSTGELFF. For the CDR3, the DNA is TGCAGTGTAGCGGTGGTGAAGTCAACCGGGGAGCTGTTTTTT.

This clonotype was found a few times. The V and J genes are TRBV25-1 and TRBJ1-5, with D perhaps TRBD1 (6 bases). V was cut by 5 bases and J by 1 base, with 9 bases left in between. Germline V gene sequence: CDR1 MGHDK, CDR2 SYGVNS. The CDR3 has 14 residues. The CDR3 sequence is CASSSQGSNQPQHF. CDR3 coding DNA: TGTGCCAGCAGTTCACAGGGAAGCAATCAGCCCCAGCATTTT.

Regarding this clonotype: Without the conserved terminal phenylalanine or tryptophan, this CDR3 likely stems from a read error. The chain uses TRBV20-1 and TRBJ2-7; D call uncertain. V was cut by 1 base and J by 9 bases, with 10 bases left in between. This CDR3 has 11 amino acids. Germline CDR1 DFQATT, CDR2 SNEGSKA (reference sequence). CDR3 protein: CSARVTIGQYL. CDR3 in DNA: TGCAGTGCTAGAGTGACAATCGGGCAGTACCTC.

This clonotype has a handful of counts. The V and J genes are TRBV20-1 and TRBJ2-3; D possibly corresponds to TRBD2 (6 bases). The germline V and J ends were trimmed by 6 bases and 0 bases, with 13 bases remaining between them. CDR1 and CDR2 from the germline V gene are DFQATT and SNEGSKA (reference sequence). The CDR3 totals 14 residues. The CDR3 DNA reads as TGCAGTGCCTTAGCGGCCTTCAGCACAGATACGCAGTATTTT. Translating gives CSALAAFSTDTQYF.